This T cell receptor beta chain was captured by sequencing in a study of T cells in Graves' hyperthyroidism and ophthalmopathy. On the study more broadly: Peripheral blood was secured at the point of initial diagnosis, before any treatment. Study observations and caveats: It was a median 6.5 months before onset that the model predicted ophthalmopathy.

The ends lost 9 bases at V and 6 bases at J; junction bases unmatched: 11. The V gene's germline CDR1 is MDHEN and CDR2 SYDVKM. The length of the CDR3 is 15 residues. A NOSPECS grade of at least 4, a Clinical Activity Score of at least 3 and duration under 3 months were recorded in ophthalmopathy patients. Lactation, pregnancy, other autoimmune disease or uncontrolled infection excluded patients. This clonotype has only a few counts. Its specificity is not known. It was RNA transcripts that yielded the amplified TCR beta CDR3 regions. The TCR CDR3 first-round RT-PCR relied on the HTBI primer set. TCRdb called the multiplex PCR reads again in MiXCR, with one record for every CDR3 protein. The table lists hundreds of thousands of distinct CDR3 sequences, 15% to 20% of them singletons.

The source of this sequence is a man aged 35 to 55 with Graves' ophthalmopathy. This chain joins TRBV28 and TRBJ2-4, with 10 bases that match TRBD1. Sequencing input: blood. CDR3 sequence: CASLLGGQGRNIQYF. In DNA, the CDR3 is TGTGCCAGTCTTCTGGGGGGACAGGGGAGAAACATTCAGTACTTC.